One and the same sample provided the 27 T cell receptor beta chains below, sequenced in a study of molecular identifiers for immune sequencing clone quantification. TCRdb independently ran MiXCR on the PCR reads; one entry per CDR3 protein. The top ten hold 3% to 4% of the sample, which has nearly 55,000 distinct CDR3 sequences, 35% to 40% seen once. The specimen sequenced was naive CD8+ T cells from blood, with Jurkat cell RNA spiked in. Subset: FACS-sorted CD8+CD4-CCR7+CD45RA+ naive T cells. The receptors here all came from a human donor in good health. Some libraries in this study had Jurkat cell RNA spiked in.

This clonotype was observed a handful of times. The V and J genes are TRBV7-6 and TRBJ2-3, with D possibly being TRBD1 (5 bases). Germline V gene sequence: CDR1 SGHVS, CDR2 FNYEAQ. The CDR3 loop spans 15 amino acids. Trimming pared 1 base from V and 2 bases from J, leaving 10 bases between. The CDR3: CASSLGGYPTDTQYF. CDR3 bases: TGTGCCAGCAGCTTAGGGGGCTATCCCACAGATACGCAGTATTTT.

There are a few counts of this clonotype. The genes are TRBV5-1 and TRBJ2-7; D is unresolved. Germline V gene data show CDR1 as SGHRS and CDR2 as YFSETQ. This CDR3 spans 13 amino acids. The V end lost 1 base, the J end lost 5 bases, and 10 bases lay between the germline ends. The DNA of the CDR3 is TGCGCCAGCAGCTTGTGGCCAGTGGACGAGCAGTACTTC. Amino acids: CASSLWPVDEQYF.

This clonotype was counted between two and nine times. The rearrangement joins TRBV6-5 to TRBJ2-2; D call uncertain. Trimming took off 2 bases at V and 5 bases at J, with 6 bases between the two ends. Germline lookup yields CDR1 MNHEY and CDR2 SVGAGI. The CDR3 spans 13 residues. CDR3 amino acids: CASSYRVTGELFF. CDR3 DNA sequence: TGTGCCAGCAGTTACAGGGTAACCGGGGAGCTGTTTTTT.

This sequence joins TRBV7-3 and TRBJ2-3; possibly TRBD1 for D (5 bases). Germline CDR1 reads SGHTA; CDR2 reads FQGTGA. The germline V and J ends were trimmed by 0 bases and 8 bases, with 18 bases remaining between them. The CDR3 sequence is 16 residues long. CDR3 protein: CASSLTVGRPAVTQYF. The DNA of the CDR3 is TGTGCCAGCAGCTTAACGGTGGGGCGCCCGGCAGTTACGCAGTATTTT.

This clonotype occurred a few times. This chain's CDR3 is CASGLGISNTGELFF. CDR3 coding DNA: TGTGCCAGCGGCCTAGGAATTTCGAACACCGGGGAGCTGTTTTTT. This chain joins TRBV13 and TRBJ2-2; the D is unclear. Germline-derived CDR1 and CDR2 are PRHDT and FYEKMQ (reference sequence). Trimming stripped 8 bases from V and 0 bases from J, with 13 bases between. CDR3 length: 15 residues.

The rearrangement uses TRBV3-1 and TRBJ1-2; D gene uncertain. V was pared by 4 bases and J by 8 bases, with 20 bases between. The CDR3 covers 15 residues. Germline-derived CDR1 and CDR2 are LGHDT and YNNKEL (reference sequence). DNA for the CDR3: TGTGCCAGCAGCCTAACCAACGGGCCAGGAGGCGGCTACACCTTC. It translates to CASSLTNGPGGGYTF. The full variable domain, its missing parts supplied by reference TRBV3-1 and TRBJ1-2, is DTAVSQTPKYLVTQMGNDKSIKCEQNLGHDTMYWYKQDSKKFLKIMFSYNNKELIINETVPNRFSPKSPDKAHLNLHINSLELGDSAVYFCASSLTNGPGGGYTFGSGTRLTVV.

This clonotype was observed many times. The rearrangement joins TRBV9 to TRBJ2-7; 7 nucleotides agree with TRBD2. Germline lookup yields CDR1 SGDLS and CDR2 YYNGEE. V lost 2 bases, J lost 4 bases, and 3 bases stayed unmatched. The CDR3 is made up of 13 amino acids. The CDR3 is CASSVGGSYEQYF. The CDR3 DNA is TGTGCCAGCAGCGTCGGCGGGAGTTACGAGCAGTACTTC.

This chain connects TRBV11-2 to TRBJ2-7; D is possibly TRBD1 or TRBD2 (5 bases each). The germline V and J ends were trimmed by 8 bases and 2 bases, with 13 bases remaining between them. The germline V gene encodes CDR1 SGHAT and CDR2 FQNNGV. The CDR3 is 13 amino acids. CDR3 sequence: CASGPGTTYEQYF. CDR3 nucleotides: TGTGCCAGCGGTCCTGGGACCACCTACGAGCAGTACTTC.

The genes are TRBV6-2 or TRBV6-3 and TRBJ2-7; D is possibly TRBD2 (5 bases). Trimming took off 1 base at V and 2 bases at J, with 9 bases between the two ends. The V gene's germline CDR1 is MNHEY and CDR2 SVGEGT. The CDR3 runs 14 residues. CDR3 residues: CASSYWSGTYEQYF. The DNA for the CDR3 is TGTGCCAGCAGTTACTGGTCGGGAACCTACGAGCAGTACTTC.

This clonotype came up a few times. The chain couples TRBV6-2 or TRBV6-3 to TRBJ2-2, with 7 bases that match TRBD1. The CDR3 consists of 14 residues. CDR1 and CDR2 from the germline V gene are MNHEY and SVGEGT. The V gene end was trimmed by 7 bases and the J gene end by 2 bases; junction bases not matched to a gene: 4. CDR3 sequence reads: CASKGQSNTGELFF. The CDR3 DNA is TGTGCCAGCAAGGGACAGAGTAACACCGGGGAGCTGTTTTTT.

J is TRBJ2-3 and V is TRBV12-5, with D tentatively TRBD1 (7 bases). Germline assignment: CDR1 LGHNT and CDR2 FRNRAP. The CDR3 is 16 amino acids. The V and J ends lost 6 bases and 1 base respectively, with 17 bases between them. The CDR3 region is CASGPTTGEGTDTQYF. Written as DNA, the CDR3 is TGTGCTAGTGGGCCGACCACAGGGGAGGGCACAGATACGCAGTATTTT. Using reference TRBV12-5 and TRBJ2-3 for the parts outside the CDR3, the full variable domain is DARVTQTPRHKVTEMGQEVTMRCQPILGHNTVFWYRQTMMQGLELLAYFRNRAPLDDSGMPKDRFSAEMPDATLATLKIQPSEPRDSAVYFCASGPTTGEGTDTQYFGPGTRLTVL.

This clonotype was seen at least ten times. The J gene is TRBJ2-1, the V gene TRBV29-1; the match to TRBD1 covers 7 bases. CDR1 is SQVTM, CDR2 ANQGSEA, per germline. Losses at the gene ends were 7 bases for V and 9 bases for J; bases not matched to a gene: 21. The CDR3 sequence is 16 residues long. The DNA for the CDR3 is TGCAGCGCGCCAATCGTCGGACAGGATTTTAAGGGTGAGCAGTTCTTC. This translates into CSAPIVGQDFKGEQFF.

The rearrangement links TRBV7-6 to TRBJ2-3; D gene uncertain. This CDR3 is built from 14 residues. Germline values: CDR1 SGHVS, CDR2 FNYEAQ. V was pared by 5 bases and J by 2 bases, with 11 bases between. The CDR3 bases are TGTGCCAGCAGCATAGGAGCAGTCACAGATACGCAGTATTTT. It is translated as CASSIGAVTDTQYF.

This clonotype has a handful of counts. CDR3 DNA sequence: TGTGCCACCGGACAGATGTCCTACGAGCAGTACTTC. Protein sequence: CATGQMSYEQYF. The V gene is TRBV7-9, the J gene TRBJ2-7; D might be TRBD1 (6 bases). Per germline, CDR1 SEHNR and CDR2 FQNEAQ (reference sequence). The CDR3 is made up of 12 amino acids. V lost 10 bases and J 1 base, leaving 11 bases between the germline ends.

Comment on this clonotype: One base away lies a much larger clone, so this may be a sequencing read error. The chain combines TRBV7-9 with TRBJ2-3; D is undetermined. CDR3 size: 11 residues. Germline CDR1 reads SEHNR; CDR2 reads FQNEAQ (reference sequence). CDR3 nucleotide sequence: TGTGCCGGCAGACTCGGAGATACGCAGTATTTT. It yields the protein CAGRLGDTQYF.

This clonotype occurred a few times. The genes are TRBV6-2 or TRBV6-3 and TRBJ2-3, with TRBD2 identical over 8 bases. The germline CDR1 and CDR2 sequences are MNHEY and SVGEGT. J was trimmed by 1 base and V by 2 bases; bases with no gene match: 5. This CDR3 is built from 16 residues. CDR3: CASSYERGRRTDTQYF. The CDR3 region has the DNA TGTGCCAGCAGTTACGAGCGGGGGCGGCGCACAGATACGCAGTATTTT.

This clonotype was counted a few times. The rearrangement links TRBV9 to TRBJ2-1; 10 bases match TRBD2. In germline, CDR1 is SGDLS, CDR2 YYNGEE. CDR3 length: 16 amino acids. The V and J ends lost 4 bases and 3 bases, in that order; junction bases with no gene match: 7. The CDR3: CASSPRGLADYNEQFF. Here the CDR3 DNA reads TGTGCCAGCAGCCCCCGTGGACTAGCGGACTACAATGAGCAGTTCTTC.

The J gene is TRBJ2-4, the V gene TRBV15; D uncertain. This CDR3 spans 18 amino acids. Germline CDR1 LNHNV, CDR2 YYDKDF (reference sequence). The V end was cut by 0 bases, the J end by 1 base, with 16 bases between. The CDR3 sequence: CATSRDGPTPTAKNIQYF. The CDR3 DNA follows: TGTGCCACCAGCAGAGATGGCCCGACCCCAACGGCCAAAAACATTCAGTACTTC.

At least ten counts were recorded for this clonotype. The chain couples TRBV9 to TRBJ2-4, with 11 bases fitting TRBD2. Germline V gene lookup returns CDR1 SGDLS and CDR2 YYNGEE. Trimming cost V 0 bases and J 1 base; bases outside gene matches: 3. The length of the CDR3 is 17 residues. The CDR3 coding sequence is TGTGCCAGCAGCGTAGTACTAGCGGGAGTTGCCAAAAACATTCAGTACTTC. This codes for CASSVVLAGVAKNIQYF.

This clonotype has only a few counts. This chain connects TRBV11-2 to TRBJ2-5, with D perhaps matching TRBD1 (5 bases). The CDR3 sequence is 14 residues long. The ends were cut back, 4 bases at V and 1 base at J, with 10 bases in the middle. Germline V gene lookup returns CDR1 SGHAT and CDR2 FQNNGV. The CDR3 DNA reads TGTGCCAGCAGCTGGGGCTGGGGCCAAGAGACCCAGTACTTC. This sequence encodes CASSWGWGQETQYF.

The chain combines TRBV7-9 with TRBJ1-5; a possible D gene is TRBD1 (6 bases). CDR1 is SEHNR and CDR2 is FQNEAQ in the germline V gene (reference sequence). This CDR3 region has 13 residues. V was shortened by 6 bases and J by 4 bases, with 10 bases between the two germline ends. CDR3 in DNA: TGTGCCAGCAGGGGGGGCGGGAATCAGCCCCAGCATTTT. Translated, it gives CASRGGGNQPQHF.

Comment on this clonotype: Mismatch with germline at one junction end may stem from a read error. As DNA, the CDR3 is TGTGCCGTCGGACGGGCCTGGGGTAGCAATCAGCCCCAGCAATTT. Encoded protein: CAVGRAWGSNQPQQF. J is TRBJ1-5 and V is TRBV6-1; D remains ambiguous. Germline CDR1 is MNHNS and CDR2 is SASEGT. This CDR3 comprises 15 residues.

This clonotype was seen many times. DNA for the CDR3: TGTGCCAGCAGTTTCCCCTCTAGCGGGAAATTCACAGATACGCAGTATTTT. Encoded protein: CASSFPSSGKFTDTQYF. The rearrangement links TRBV28 to TRBJ2-3; 9 nucleotides match TRBD2. This CDR3 is 17 amino acids long. V gave up 3 bases and J gave up 2 bases; unmatched junction bases: 9. CDR1 and CDR2 from the germline V gene are MDHEN and SYDVKM.

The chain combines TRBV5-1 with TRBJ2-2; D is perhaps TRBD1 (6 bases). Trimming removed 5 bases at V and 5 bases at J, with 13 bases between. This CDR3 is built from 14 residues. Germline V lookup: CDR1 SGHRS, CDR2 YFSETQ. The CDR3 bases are TGCGCCAGCAGGAGAGGACAGCCTACCGGGGAGCTGTTTTTT. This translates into CASRRGQPTGELFF.

CDR3 coding DNA: TGTGCCACCCTCGGGGAGCCATTCTCCTATAATTCACCCCTCCACTTT. Its translation is CATLGEPFSYNSPLHF. The chain is built from TRBV10-3 and TRBJ1-6, with D unresolved. V lost 10 bases and J 0 bases, leaving 16 bases between the germline ends. The germline V gene encodes CDR1 ENHRY and CDR2 SYGVKD. This CDR3 contains 16 residues.

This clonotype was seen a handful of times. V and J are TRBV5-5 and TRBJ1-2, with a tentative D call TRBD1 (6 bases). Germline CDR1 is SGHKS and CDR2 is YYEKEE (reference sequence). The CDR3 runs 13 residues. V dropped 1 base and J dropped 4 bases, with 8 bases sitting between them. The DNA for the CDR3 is TGTGCCAGCAGCTTGCAGGGGCTCTATGGCTACACCTTC. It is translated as CASSLQGLYGYTF.

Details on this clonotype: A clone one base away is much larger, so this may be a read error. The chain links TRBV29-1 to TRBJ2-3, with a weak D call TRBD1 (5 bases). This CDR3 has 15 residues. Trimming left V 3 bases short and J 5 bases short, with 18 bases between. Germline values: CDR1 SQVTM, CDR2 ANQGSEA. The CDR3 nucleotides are TGCAGCGTTGATGGACCAGGGCTCCGACGAGATACGCAGTATTTT. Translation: CSVDGPGLRRDTQYF.